Given below is one T cell receptor beta chain in context. Its target is not known. One entry per CDR3 protein results from TCRdb running MiXCR on the PCR reads. This sample has 12,000 to 15,000 distinct CDR3 sequences; 69% occur once, and the top ten carry approximately 1%. The record originates from a study of vaccination and CD4 T cells after COVID-19. Whole-study context: Under 10 convalescent patients had mild and one had severe PCR-confirmed SARS-CoV-2 disease. Once diagnosed, patients had post-COVID samples drawn a median approximately 100 days later (range 35 to 161). Notes on the study in general: Convalescent patients' clones that were vaccine-specific were spike mono-reactive in 304 of 307 cases. Convalescent patients displayed a median 86.3% of reactive clones emerging only post-vaccination.

The CDR3 is made up of 15 amino acids. CDR1 is DFQATT and CDR2 is SNEGSKA in the germline V gene (reference sequence). Trimming pared 5 bases from V and 5 bases from J, leaving 21 bases between. The chain recombines TRBV20-1 with TRBJ2-5; perhaps TRBD2 as D (6 bases). The sequencing used CD4+ T cells from blood, collected after SARS-CoV-2 vaccination. The sequence was obtained from a human donor who had recovered from COVID-19. The CDR3 spells CSASMPKTSRETQYF. The CDR3 DNA reads as TGCAGTGCTTCAATGCCCAAGACTAGTCGGGAGACCCAGTACTTC.